The 25 T cell receptor beta chains below were found in one sample sequenced in a study of blood T cell repertoires in COVID-19. Clones were read by immunoSEQ multiplex PCR, and TCRdb kept only the in-frame ones, dropping some. The sample has about 270,000 clones; roughly 88% are singletons. What was sequenced was PBMCs or T cells enriched from blood (not recorded which). All receptors derive from a woman aged 40 to 49 with acute COVID-19.

V and J are TRBV19 and TRBJ1-2; the D gene is possibly TRBD1 (5 bases). The CDR3 is 13 amino acids. The V gene lost 7 bases and the J gene lost 2 bases, with 11 bases spanning the gap. Looked up from germline, CDR1 is LNHDA and CDR2 is SQIVND (reference sequence). The CDR3 sequence: CASTRGGNYGYTF. The CDR3 coding sequence is TGTGCCAGTACTAGGGGCGGCAACTATGGCTACACCTTC.

The V call is TRBV6-4, the J call TRBJ1-4; TRBD1 matches at 7 bases. V lost 6 bases and J lost 7; bases outside the gene matches: 11. Germline values: CDR1 MRHNA, CDR2 SNTAGT. The CDR3 spans 15 residues. CDR3 sequence reads: CASSLGPGGGEKLFF. DNA for the CDR3: TGTGCCAGCAGCCTTGGTCCAGGGGGTGGTGAAAAACTGTTTTTT.

The CDR3 DNA reads TGTGCCAGCAGCCCGGCGGCCTCTTACGAGCAGTACGTC. Translation: CASSPAASYEQYV. The chain has TRBV11-2 and TRBJ2-7; no clear D gene. The CDR3 loop spans 13 amino acids. In germline, CDR1 is SGHAT, CDR2 FQNNGV. Deletions cut 5 bases from V and 4 bases from J, with 12 bases between.

The rearrangement uses TRBV12-3 or TRBV12-4 and TRBJ1-2; 8 nucleotides line up with TRBD1. The trim removed 5 bases at V and 8 bases at J, leaving 7 bases unmatched. CDR3 size: 13 residues. The CDR3 here is CASSPGTGEGYTF. In nucleotides, the CDR3 is TGTGCCAGCAGTCCCGGGACAGGAGAGGGCTACACCTTC.

The rearrangement links TRBV28 to TRBJ1-1; D is uncertain. The CDR3 length is 11 residues. The V end lost 2 bases, the J end lost 5 bases, and 3 bases lay between the germline ends. Per germline, CDR1 MDHEN and CDR2 SYDVKM. The chain's CDR3 is CASSLATEAFF. CDR3 DNA: TGTGCCAGCAGTTTAGCGACTGAAGCTTTCTTT.

The V gene is TRBV19, the J gene TRBJ2-7; a possible D gene is TRBD2 (6 bases). In germline, CDR1 is LNHDA, CDR2 SQIVND (reference sequence). The CDR3 totals 14 residues. Trimming removed 8 bases from V and 0 bases from J, with 14 bases in between. The CDR3 DNA reads TGTGCCAGTGCTCCCGGGACTGACTCCTACGAGCAGTACTTC. Translated: CASAPGTDSYEQYF.

V gene TRBV19 combines with J gene TRBJ2-2; the match to TRBD1 covers 7 bases. Germline CDR1 reads LNHDA; CDR2 reads SQIVND (reference sequence). After removal of 8 bases from V and 6 bases from J, the junction contained 9 bases not matched to a gene. The CDR3 contains 14 residues. CDR3 loop: CASYRGLRAGELFF. The CDR3 DNA reads as TGTGCCAGTTACAGGGGCCTACGTGCCGGGGAGCTGTTTTTT.

The chain links TRBV18 to TRBJ1-1; D perhaps matches TRBD1 (5 bases). V was cut by 2 bases and J by 0 bases, with 19 bases left in between. The CDR3 has 18 amino acids. Germline V gene lookup returns CDR1 KGHSH and CDR2 LQKENI. CDR3 loop: CASSPDAGGPGMNTEAFF. The CDR3, as DNA: TGTGCCAGCTCACCAGACGCGGGGGGTCCGGGAATGAACACTGAAGCTTTCTTT. Full variable domain (outside the CDR3, taken from reference TRBV18 and TRBJ1-1): NAGVMQNPRHLVRRRGQEARLRCSPMKGHSHVYWYRQLPEEGLKFMVYLQKENIIDESGMPKERFSAEFPKEGPSILRIQQVVRGDSAAYFCASSPDAGGPGMNTEAFFGQGTRLTVV.

The rearrangement joins TRBV10-3 to TRBJ1-2, with a possible D match to TRBD1 (5 bases). Germline V gene sequence: CDR1 ENHRY, CDR2 SYGVKD. The CDR3 loop spans 14 amino acids. Trimming removed 3 bases at V and 8 bases at J, with 16 bases between. The CDR3 spells CAISDFQEEGGYTF. The CDR3 region has the DNA TGTGCCATCAGTGACTTCCAGGAGGAGGGGGGCTACACCTTC.

The rearrangement links TRBV19 to TRBJ1-5; TRBD1 might be the D (5 bases). Trimming took 6 bases from V and 5 from J, leaving 14 bases between them. Germline V gives CDR1 LNHDA, CDR2 SQIVND (reference sequence). This CDR3 spans 14 amino acids. CDR3 DNA sequence: TGTGCCAGTAGATTCGGCAGGGATTATCAGCCCCAGCATTTT. It specifies CASRFGRDYQPQHF.

The rearrangement links TRBV7-8 to TRBJ1-1; D not resolved. V gave up 5 bases and J gave up 6 bases, with 10 bases separating them. CDR1 is SGHVS, CDR2 FQNEAQ, per germline. This CDR3 is built from 12 residues. The CDR3 DNA reads as TGTGCCAGCAGCCGGGAGTTCGCTGAAGCTTTCTTT. It codes for CASSREFAEAFF. The entire variable domain, with the rest obtained from reference TRBV7-8 and TRBJ1-1, is as follows: GAGVSQSPRYKVAKRGQDVALRCDPISGHVSLFWYQQALGQGPEFLTYFQNEAQLDKSGLPSDRFFAERPEGSVSTLKIQRTQQEDSAVYLCASSREFAEAFFGQGTRLTVV.

In the case of this clone: One end of the junction does not line up with germline, which may come from a read error. This chain connects TRBV30 to TRBJ1-1; no clear D. CDR3 length: 11 residues. Looked up from germline, CDR1 is GTSNPN and CDR2 is SVGIG (reference sequence). This chain's CDR3 is CAWAGFGSHTF. The CDR3 DNA sequence: TGTGCCTGGGCCGGGTTCGGATCCCATACCTTT. Full variable domain (remainder filled in from reference TRBV30 and TRBJ1-1): SQTIHQWPATLVQPVGSPLSLECTVEGTSNPNLYWYRQAAGRGLQLLFYSVGIGQISSEVPQNLSASRPQDRQFILSSKKLLLSDSGFYLCAWAGFGSHTFGQGTRLTVV.

As concerns this clone: Different DNA sequences within this sample yield the same CDR3. CDR3 nucleotide sequence: TGTGCCAGCAGCGTAGCTCTCAACACTGAAGCTTTCTTT. Translated: CASSVALNTEAFF. The V gene is TRBV9, the J gene TRBJ1-1, with no clear D. In germline, CDR1 is SGDLS, CDR2 YYNGEE. V lost 0 bases, J lost 2 bases, and 5 bases lay in between. This CDR3 is 13 amino acids long.

This chain links TRBV9 with TRBJ2-5; no reliable D call. The germline gives CDR1 SGDLS, CDR2 YYNGEE. V shed 0 bases and J shed 5 bases, with 8 bases lying between them. This CDR3 spans 13 amino acids. In DNA, the CDR3 is TGTGCCAGCAGCGTAGGTCTCCTGGAGACCCAGTACTTC. Its protein product is CASSVGLLETQYF.

The J gene is TRBJ1-2, the V gene TRBV15; TRBD1 might be the D (5 bases). CDR3 length equals 14 residues. V shed 0 bases and J shed 7 bases, with 12 bases lying between them. The germline CDR1 and CDR2 sequences are LNHNV and YYDKDF (reference sequence). The CDR3 DNA follows: TGTGCCACCAGCAGAGATTACGCCAGGGCTGGCTACACCTTC. Translation gives CATSRDYARAGYTF.

This rearrangement joins TRBV11-2 to TRBJ2-3, with D tentatively TRBD1 (5 bases). Trimming took 1 base from V and 3 from J, leaving 11 bases between them. CDR1 and CDR2 from the germline V gene are SGHAT and FQNNGV. This CDR3 comprises 15 residues. CDR3 in DNA: TGTGCCAGCAGCTTAGGCAGGGCAAGAACAGATACGCAGTATTTT. Encoded protein: CASSLGRARTDTQYF.

This chain uses TRBV30 with TRBJ2-1; tentatively, D is TRBD1 (7 bases). Looked up from germline, CDR1 is GTSNPN and CDR2 is SVGIG (reference sequence). This CDR3 region has 14 residues. The V gene lost 7 bases and the J gene lost 0 bases, with 13 bases spanning the gap. Here the CDR3 reads CASQGGSSYNEQFF. CDR3 in DNA: TGTGCCTCTCAGGGGGGAAGCTCCTACAATGAGCAGTTCTTC.

The rearrangement joins TRBV7-9 to TRBJ1-1, with D possibly being TRBD1 (5 bases). V shed 0 bases and J shed 4 bases, with 12 bases lying between them. This CDR3 comprises 15 residues. Germline V lookup: CDR1 SEHNR, CDR2 FQNEAQ (reference sequence). CDR3 nucleotides: TGTGCCAGCAGCTTAGCGTTAGGCGGGACCACTGAAGCTTTCTTT. This gives the protein CASSLALGGTTEAFF.

The chain is built from TRBV24-1 and TRBJ2-3, with 14 nucleotides matching TRBD2. Trimming cost V 4 bases and J 4 bases; bases outside gene matches: 9. CDR1 is KGHDR and CDR2 is SFDVKD in the germline V gene. The CDR3 has 18 amino acids. CDR3 region: CATSDTRRTSGRSDTQYF. The CDR3 DNA reads TGTGCCACCAGTGACACGCGTCGGACTAGCGGGAGGTCAGATACGCAGTATTTT.

The V and J genes are TRBV30 and TRBJ1-4; no clear D gene. V was cut by 2 bases and J by 3 bases, with 7 bases left in between. The CDR3 runs to 13 residues. CDR1 GTSNPN and CDR2 SVGIG come from the germline V gene (reference sequence). The CDR3 sequence: CAWSLRANEKLFF. In DNA, the CDR3 is TGTGCCTGGAGTTTGAGGGCTAATGAAAAACTGTTTTTT.

This chain joins TRBV6-5 and TRBJ1-1; TRBD1 matches at 7 bases. The CDR3 sequence is 13 residues long. The V gene's germline CDR1 is MNHEY and CDR2 SVGAGI. Trimming at V came to 8 bases and at J to 0 bases, leaving 3 bases not matched to a gene. CDR3 residues: CASLQGMNTEAFF. The CDR3 DNA reads as TGTGCCAGCCTACAGGGGATGAACACTGAAGCTTTCTTT.

The chain couples TRBV14 to TRBJ2-3; no clear D. Per the germline V gene, CDR1 is SGHDN and CDR2 is FVKESK. The germline V and J ends were trimmed by 4 bases and 5 bases, with 22 bases remaining between them. The CDR3 spans 17 residues. This chain's CDR3 is CASSRIPLTIGGDTQYF. DNA of the CDR3: TGTGCCAGCAGCCGAATACCGCTTACTATTGGTGGAGATACGCAGTATTTT. Full variable domain (outside the CDR3, taken from reference TRBV14 and TRBJ2-3): EAGVTQFPSHSVIEKGQTVTLRCDPISGHDNLYWYRRVMGKEIKFLLHFVKESKQDESGMPNNRFLAERTGGTYSTLKVQPAELEDSGVYFCASSRIPLTIGGDTQYFGPGTRLTVL.

CDR3 loop: CAISDKSTGGYTEAFF. Here the CDR3 DNA reads TGTGCCATCAGTGATAAGAGCACAGGGGGTTACACTGAAGCTTTCTTT. The chain employs TRBV10-3 and TRBJ1-1; 8 nucleotides align to TRBD1. The CDR3 length is 16 residues. The V and J ends lost 3 bases and 3 bases, in that order; junction bases with no gene match: 9. In germline, CDR1 is ENHRY, CDR2 SYGVKD.

The chain links TRBV5-1 to TRBJ1-5; D perhaps matches TRBD1 (5 bases). V lost 0 bases and J lost 4, with 11 bases in between. The CDR3 length is 15 residues. Germline loops: CDR1 SGHRS, CDR2 YFSETQ. The CDR3 bases are TGCGCCAGCAGCTTGGGCCAGGGTTTGAATCAGCCCCAGCATTTT. Its protein is CASSLGQGLNQPQHF. Combining the CDR3 with reference TRBV5-1 and TRBJ1-5 gives the whole variable domain KAGVTQTPRYLIKTRGQQVTLSCSPISGHRSVSWYQQTPGQGLQFLFEYFSETQRNKGNFPGRFSGRQFSNSRSEMNVSTLELGDSALYLCASSLGQGLNQPQHFGDGTRLSIL.

V is TRBV6-2 or TRBV6-3 and J is TRBJ1-1; the match to TRBD1 covers 7 bases. The ends lost 5 bases at V and 10 bases at J; junction bases unmatched: 7. The germline gives CDR1 MNHEY, CDR2 SVGEGT. This CDR3 is built from 12 residues. CDR3 protein: CASSPSGGRAFF. In DNA form, the CDR3 reads TGTGCCAGCAGTCCATCAGGGGGGCGAGCTTTCTTT.